The 31 T cell receptor beta chains below come from one sample, sequenced in a study of shared clonotypes between healthy human individuals. The table came from immunoSEQ multiplex PCR; TCRdb's copy has only in-frame clones and leaves some out. The sample lists about 1 million clones, about 70% occurring once. The sequenced sample consisted of memory CD4+ T cells sorted from blood. The subset here: CD45RA-negative fraction. All receptors come from a man aged 18 to 35 in good health.

This rearrangement joins TRBV7-2 to TRBJ2-3; the match to TRBD2 covers 10 bases. Germline V gene sequence: CDR1 SGHTA, CDR2 FQGNSA. Losses at the gene ends were 5 bases for V and 0 bases for J; bases not matched to a gene: 11. CDR3 length: 18 amino acids. In DNA form, the CDR3 reads TGTGCCAGCAGCGCACTCTTCATAGCGGGAGGCAGCACAGATACGCAGTATTTT. Protein product: CASSALFIAGGSTDTQYF. Filled out from reference TRBV7-2 and TRBJ2-3, the complete variable domain reads GAGVSQSPSNKVTEKGKDVELRCDPISGHTALYWYRQSLGQGLEFLIYFQGNSAPDKSGLPSDRFSAERTGGSVSTLTIQRTQQEDSAVYLCASSALFIAGGSTDTQYFGPGTRLTVL.

The chain couples TRBV19 to TRBJ1-5; TRBD1 aligns across 12 bases. Germline lookup yields CDR1 LNHDA and CDR2 SQIVND (reference sequence). The CDR3 length is 17 residues. The trim removed 8 bases at V and 3 bases at J, leaving 11 bases unmatched. CDR3 sequence (DNA): TGTGCCAGTGCTCTCCCGGGACAGGGGGCTTTCAATCAGCCCCAGCATTTT. Protein sequence: CASALPGQGAFNQPQHF.

The V and J genes are TRBV15 and TRBJ2-1, with TRBD2 identical over 9 bases. Losses at the gene ends were 1 base for V and 5 bases for J; bases not matched to a gene: 6. The CDR3 loop spans 16 amino acids. Per germline, CDR1 LNHNV and CDR2 YYDKDF (reference sequence). CDR3 amino acids: CATSRVPGLADNEQFF. The CDR3 DNA sequence: TGTGCCACCAGCAGAGTGCCGGGACTAGCCGACAATGAGCAGTTCTTC.

In nucleotides, the CDR3 is TGTGCCAGCAGCACCCGGGACGGCACTTCACCCCTCCACTTT. Translation: CASSTRDGTSPLHF. V is TRBV14 and J is TRBJ1-6, with D possibly being TRBD1 (5 bases). This CDR3 contains 14 residues. Germline CDR1 and CDR2: SGHDN and FVKESK. V was shortened by 5 bases and J by 9 bases, with 14 bases between the two germline ends.

V gene TRBV5-1 combines with J gene TRBJ1-3; TRBD1 matches 7 bases. Germline CDR1 and CDR2: SGHRS and YFSETQ. V lost 3 bases and J lost 0; bases outside the gene matches: 3. The CDR3 consists of 15 residues. CDR3 sequence (DNA): TGCGCCAGCAGCTCAGGGGGTTCCTCTGGAAACACCATATATTTT. It encodes CASSSGGSSGNTIYF.

This clone was recorded only once. The chain carries TRBV2 and TRBJ1-6; 9 bases align to TRBD1. With V trimmed by 3 bases and J by 14 bases, 11 bases remained unmatched. The CDR3 is 15 residues long. Germline V gives CDR1 SNHLY, CDR2 FYNNEI. The CDR3, as DNA: TGTGCCAGCAGTGATCCGGGACAGGGTACCAACGCCCTCCACTTT. It yields the protein CASSDPGQGTNALHF. Based on the CDR3 plus reference TRBV2 and TRBJ1-6, the full variable domain is EPEVTQTPSHQVTQMGQEVILRCVPISNHLYFYWYRQILGQKVEFLVSFYNNEISEKSEIFDDQFSVERPDGSNFTLKIRSTKLEDSAMYFCASSDPGQGTNALHFGNGTRLTVT.

This clone was counted many times. The chain employs TRBV19 and TRBJ1-5; no clear D. Looked up from germline, CDR1 is LNHDA and CDR2 is SQIVND (reference sequence). The CDR3 has 17 amino acids. V dropped 3 bases and J dropped 0 bases, with 15 bases sitting between them. The CDR3 coding sequence is TGTGCCAGTAGTATCTCGGGCAATTGGGGTAGCAATCAGCCCCAGCATTTT. It encodes CASSISGNWGSNQPQHF.

CDR3 in DNA: TGTGCCAGCAGTTCACAAGGACGGGAGATTAATGAAAAACTGTTTTTT. The encoded protein is CASSSQGREINEKLFF. This chain connects TRBV6-5 to TRBJ1-4; no reliable D call. Germline V lookup: CDR1 MNHEY, CDR2 SVGAGI. With 4 bases removed from V and 4 bases from J, the gap between germline ends came to 16 bases. This CDR3 is 16 amino acids long.

This clone has only one observation. The sample holds other DNA sequences that translate to the same CDR3. The rearrangement links TRBV20-1 to TRBJ2-7, with 7 bases identical to TRBD1. The V and J ends lost 5 bases and 4 bases, in that order; junction bases with no gene match: 2. Germline CDR1 is DFQATT and CDR2 is SNEGSKA (reference sequence). The CDR3 runs to 11 residues. The CDR3 DNA reads TGCAGTGCTGGGGACAGTTACGAGCAGTACTTC. It yields the protein CSAGDSYEQYF.

This clone showed up just once. Other DNA sequences in the sample encode the same CDR3. V is TRBV6-5 and J is TRBJ1-1; D might be TRBD1 (5 bases). CDR3 length equals 16 residues. Germline lookup yields CDR1 MNHEY and CDR2 SVGAGI. The V and J ends lost 0 bases and 0 bases respectively, with 11 bases between them. DNA for the CDR3: TGTGCCAGCAGTTACTCGCAGGGCCCAATGAACACTGAAGCTTTCTTT. Translation: CASSYSQGPMNTEAFF.

The rearrangement links TRBV28 to TRBJ2-7; 7 positions agree with TRBD1. V was clipped by 2 bases and J by 6 bases; unmatched bases: 13. Germline CDR1 is MDHEN and CDR2 is SYDVKM. The CDR3 totals 16 residues. Here the CDR3 DNA reads TGTGCCAGCAGTTTACCCGGAGAGGGACAGAAGGGCGAGCAGTACTTC. This translates into CASSLPGEGQKGEQYF.

The gene calls are TRBV7-9 and TRBJ2-3; D is undetermined. The V gene's germline CDR1 is SEHNR and CDR2 FQNEAQ (reference sequence). The CDR3 covers 14 residues. V was shortened by 2 bases and J by 0 bases, with 6 bases between the two germline ends. The CDR3 here is CASSLSQSTDTQYF. The DNA of the CDR3 is TGTGCCAGCAGCTTAAGTCAGAGCACAGATACGCAGTATTTT.

The V gene is TRBV7-9, the J gene TRBJ1-2; D gene unclear. This CDR3 is 14 amino acids long. Germline lookup yields CDR1 SEHNR and CDR2 FQNEAQ (reference sequence). Trimming cost V 3 bases and J 8 bases, with 16 bases left between them. The CDR3 region is CASSFRPAGSGYTF. CDR3 nucleotides: TGTGCCAGCAGCTTTCGGCCAGCTGGGAGCGGCTACACCTTC. The entire variable domain, with the rest obtained from reference TRBV7-9 and TRBJ1-2, is as follows: DTGVSQNPRHKITKRGQNVTFRCDPISEHNRLYWYRQTLGQGPEFLTYFQNEAQLEKSRLLSDRFSAERPKGSFSTLEIQRTEQGDSAMYLCASSFRPAGSGYTFGSGTRLTVV.

V and J are TRBV6-6 and TRBJ2-5, with no clear D. Trimming cost V 0 bases and J 5 bases, with 16 bases left between them. Germline V gene lookup returns CDR1 MNHNY and CDR2 SVGAGI (reference sequence). This CDR3 is built from 16 residues. This CDR3 reads CASSYSGPAAQETQYF. The CDR3 DNA sequence: TGTGCCAGCAGTTACTCCGGGCCCGCAGCCCAGGAGACCCAGTACTTC.

The chain links TRBV6-1 to TRBJ1-5; a possible D gene is TRBD1 (6 bases). The CDR3 runs 15 residues. V was trimmed by 6 bases and J by 5 bases, leaving 17 bases between them. Per the germline V gene, CDR1 is MNHNS and CDR2 is SASEGT. In nucleotides, the CDR3 is TGTGCCAGCAGGACCGGGACACTCAACCATCAGCCCCAGCATTTT. It specifies CASRTGTLNHQPQHF.

The CDR3 region is CASSLAGNRGGELFF. The CDR3 region has the DNA TGTGCCAGCAGCTTAGCAGGGAACAGAGGCGGGGAGCTGTTTTTT. The chain links TRBV5-6 to TRBJ2-2; a weak D match, TRBD1 (5 bases). The CDR3 consists of 15 residues. Germline assignment: CDR1 SGHDT and CDR2 YYEEEE. V was clipped by 2 bases and J by 7 bases, with 15 bases between them.

The chain uses TRBV15 and TRBJ2-1; 9 bases fit TRBD1. The CDR3 has 15 amino acids. V was clipped by 5 bases and J by 4 bases; unmatched bases: 6. Germline V lookup: CDR1 LNHNV, CDR2 YYDKDF (reference sequence). CDR3 coding DNA: TGTGCCACCAGCCGTCGGGGACAGGGATACAATGAGCAGTTCTTC. As protein: CATSRRGQGYNEQFF.

This clone was recorded a few times. This chain joins TRBV7-8 and TRBJ1-2; TRBD1 matches at 7 bases. Germline CDR1 is SGHVS and CDR2 is FQNEAQ. Trimming took 1 base from V and 5 from J; bases not matched to a gene: 4. The CDR3 totals 14 residues. The CDR3 here is CASSLETGKYGYTF. CDR3 sequence (DNA): TGTGCCAGCAGCTTAGAGACAGGGAAGTATGGCTACACCTTC.

A word on this clone: A much more abundant neighbour one base away suggests this may be a read error. V and J are TRBV7-2 and TRBJ2-3, with D perhaps given as TRBD1 or TRBD2 (5 bases each). Germline V gene lookup returns CDR1 SGHTA and CDR2 FQGNSA. Trimming cost V 0 bases and J 0 bases, with 7 bases left between them. The CDR3 runs 15 residues. DNA of the CDR3: TGTGCCAGCAGCTTAGCGGGGGTTAGCACAGATACGCAGTATTTT. The encoded protein is CASSLAGVSTDTQYF.

This clone was detected only a few times. The rearrangement uses TRBV5-1 and TRBJ2-7, with D unresolved. The CDR3 is 12 amino acids. Germline CDR1 is SGHRS and CDR2 is YFSETQ. For the CDR3, the DNA is TGCGCTCCCCATGATTGTCGGAACGAGCAGTACTTC. Residues: CAPHDCRNEQYF.

The chain links TRBV5-4 to TRBJ2-1, with D tentatively TRBD1 (6 bases). V shed 1 base and J shed 7 bases, with 18 bases lying between them. CDR1 SGHNT and CDR2 YYREEE come from the germline V gene (reference sequence). The CDR3 runs 16 residues. The DNA of the CDR3 is TGTGCCAGCAGCTTGTCATCAGGGGCCCGTTGGAATGAGCAGTTCTTC. Translated, it gives CASSLSSGARWNEQFF.

The V call is TRBV5-1, the J call TRBJ2-5, with TRBD2 matching 10 bases. The CDR3 is 16 amino acids. Germline V gene lookup returns CDR1 SGHRS and CDR2 YFSETQ. After removal of 2 bases from V and 1 base from J, the junction contained 5 bases not matched to a gene. CDR3 bases: TGCGCCAGCAGCTTTGGATCTAGCGGGGGCCAAGAGACCCAGTACTTC. Translated: CASSFGSSGGQETQYF.

This clone has only one observation. This chain links TRBV7-9 with TRBJ2-1, with 12 bases lining up with TRBD2. V lost 6 bases to trimming and J lost 9 bases; unmatched junction nucleotides: 6. The CDR3 runs to 14 residues. The germline CDR1 and CDR2 sequences are SEHNR and FQNEAQ (reference sequence). CDR3 coding DNA: TGTGCCAGCAGTCTCGCTAGCGGGAGGGGTGAGCAGTTCTTC. Translating gives CASSLASGRGEQFF.

The J gene is TRBJ2-7, the V gene TRBV5-1; 10 nucleotides match TRBD1. The CDR3 has 16 amino acids. V trimming: 6 bases; J trimming: 4 bases; junction bases outside the gene matches: 13. Germline V gene sequence: CDR1 SGHRS, CDR2 YFSETQ. The CDR3 bases are TGCGCCAGCAACTACGCCGGGACAGGGGTGGCATACGAGCAGTACTTC. Translating gives CASNYAGTGVAYEQYF. Combining the CDR3 with reference TRBV5-1 and TRBJ2-7 gives the whole variable domain KAGVTQTPRYLIKTRGQQVTLSCSPISGHRSVSWYQQTPGQGLQFLFEYFSETQRNKGNFPGRFSGRQFSNSRSEMNVSTLELGDSALYLCASNYAGTGVAYEQYFGPGTRLTVT.

The J gene is TRBJ1-5, the V gene TRBV9, with 7 positions matching TRBD1. V trimming: 4 bases; J trimming: 0 bases; junction bases outside the gene matches: 10. The CDR3 loop spans 17 amino acids. Germline V gene data show CDR1 as SGDLS and CDR2 as YYNGEE. In DNA form, the CDR3 reads TGTGCCAGCAGCCCAGGTGGGGACAGCTTTAGCAATCAGCCCCAGCATTTT. This translates into CASSPGGDSFSNQPQHF.

The rearrangement links TRBV28 to TRBJ2-7, with D possibly matching TRBD1 (6 bases). Looked up from germline, CDR1 is MDHEN and CDR2 is SYDVKM. The CDR3 runs to 14 residues. Deletions cut 7 bases from V and 1 base from J, with 14 bases between. CDR3 sequence reads: CASTTMTGSYEQYF. The DNA of the CDR3 is TGTGCCAGCACGACTATGACAGGATCCTACGAGCAGTACTTC.

The chain employs TRBV20-1 and TRBJ1-2; unclear D gene. The CDR3 covers 11 residues. Germline-derived CDR1 and CDR2 are DFQATT and SNEGSKA (reference sequence). The CDR3 is CSLMVPYGYTF. The CDR3 DNA reads TGCAGCTTAATGGTCCCCTATGGCTACACCTTC.

This clone was counted only a few times. The CDR3 coding sequence is TGCGCCAGCAGCGGAAGACAGGGTAGGAATTCACCCCTCCACTTT. Amino acid sequence: CASSGRQGRNSPLHF. This rearrangement joins TRBV5-1 to TRBJ1-6, with TRBD1 identical over 7 bases. The CDR3 has 15 residues. The ends lost 4 bases at V and 7 bases at J; junction bases unmatched: 8. CDR1 is SGHRS and CDR2 is YFSETQ in the germline V gene.

The chain couples TRBV7-2 to TRBJ2-7; D not certain. From germline, CDR1 is SGHTA and CDR2 FQGNSA. Trimming left V 2 bases short and J 1 base short, with 12 bases between. The CDR3 spans 15 residues. CDR3 in DNA: TGTGCCAGCAGCTTATCTAACATGAATTCCTACGAGCAGTACTTC. It specifies CASSLSNMNSYEQYF.

The chain joins TRBV7-9 to TRBJ1-4; TRBD1 might be the D (5 bases). V was shortened by 6 bases and J by 7 bases, with 9 bases between the two germline ends. The CDR3 runs 12 residues. The germline gives CDR1 SEHNR, CDR2 FQNEAQ (reference sequence). CDR3 nucleotide sequence: TGTGCCAGCAGTTGGGGGTTTGAAAAACTGTTTTTT. Translated, it gives CASSWGFEKLFF.

This chain connects TRBV5-1 to TRBJ2-7; D call uncertain. CDR1 is SGHRS, CDR2 YFSETQ, per germline. V shed 0 bases and J shed 7 bases, with 11 bases lying between them. CDR3 length equals 13 residues. The CDR3 protein is CASSLVGPGEQYF. CDR3 in DNA: TGCGCCAGCAGCTTGGTGGGCCCTGGGGAGCAGTACTTC.